One sample yielded the 5 T cell receptor beta chains listed below, sequenced in a study of early T cells in non-severe SARS-CoV-2 infection. TCRdb fed the 5' RACE reads into MiXCR, producing one record per CDR3 protein. The table has 60,000 to 80,000 distinct CDR3 sequences, about 12% seen once; the top ten hold 3.5% to 5%. Sample: whole blood. The receptors derive from an adult who was a healthcare worker with PCR-confirmed SARS-CoV-2 infection or an uninfected control (not recorded which).

This clonotype has a count of ten or more. The CDR3: CAISETGGERAEAFF. CDR3 bases: TGTGCCATCAGTGAAACAGGGGGCGAGCGAGCTGAAGCTTTCTTT. This chain joins TRBV10-3 and TRBJ1-1; 9 bases are a match to TRBD1. Germline V gene data show CDR1 as ENHRY and CDR2 as SYGVKD. V shed 3 bases, J shed 6 bases, and the junction held 8 bases outside the gene matches. This CDR3 comprises 15 residues.

This clonotype has a handful of counts. The rearrangement joins TRBV20-1 to TRBJ2-7, with D possibly TRBD1 on 5 matching bases. V dropped 1 base and J dropped 4 bases, with 8 bases sitting between them. The CDR3 is 12 residues long. Germline V lookup: CDR1 DFQATT, CDR2 SNEGSKA (reference sequence). In DNA form, the CDR3 reads TGCAGTGCTAGAGTGCAGGGTTACGAGCAGTACTTC. It is translated as CSARVQGYEQYF.

V usage is TRBV28 and J usage is TRBJ2-1, with no clear D. Trimming shortened V by 7 bases and J by 0 bases, and 13 bases separated the two germline ends. The CDR3 has 15 amino acids. The germline CDR1 and CDR2 sequences are MDHEN and SYDVKM. The CDR3 nucleotides are TGTGCCAGCATACCAGCTCCTAGCTCCTACAATGAGCAGTTCTTC. Translated, it gives CASIPAPSSYNEQFF.

This CDR3 is CASSFLGGTGELFF. The CDR3 DNA is TGTGCCAGCAGTTTCCTGGGCGGCACCGGGGAGCTGTTTTTT. This chain connects TRBV6-1 to TRBJ2-2; D remains ambiguous. Trimming cost V 5 bases and J 4 bases, with 11 bases left between them. The CDR3 covers 14 residues. Germline CDR1 reads MNHNS; CDR2 reads SASEGT.

This clonotype was picked up a small number of times. The CDR3 region is CASSPRQTSNTGELFF. CDR3 nucleotides: TGTGCCAGCAGCCCCCGGCAGACCTCGAACACCGGGGAGCTGTTTTTT. The gene calls are TRBV7-2 and TRBJ2-2; D not certain. The CDR3 sequence is 16 residues long. The V end was cut by 5 bases, the J end by 0 bases, with 13 bases between. The germline V gene has CDR1 SGHTA and CDR2 FQGNSA.